Sequencing of this TCR beta chain was carried out in a study of T-cell memory formation after mild COVID-19. The CDR3 has 14 amino acids. Deletions cut 4 bases from V and 3 bases from J, with 9 bases between. The germline CDR1 and CDR2 sequences are KGHDR and SFDVKD. TCRdb redid the calling of the 5' RACE reads with MiXCR, one entry per CDR3 protein. The table records about 450,000 distinct CDR3 sequences, 23% of them present only once. The sequenced sample consisted of PBMCs or a T cell subset sorted from them (not recorded which). This sequence was found in an adult woman who had mild COVID-19 (a few samples of this study predate the infection). Cell type and time point are not known. The chain links TRBV24-1 to TRBJ1-5; D ambiguous. The CDR3 DNA reads as TGTGCCACCAGTGAAGCGACACTCAATCAGCCCCAGCATTTT. Amino acid sequence: CATSEATLNQPQHF.